The sequence of this TCR beta chain was determined in a study of T-cell reconstitution after alpha-beta-depleted transplantation in children. The TCRbeta library was prepared with unique molecular identifiers. TCRdb itself ran the PCR reads through MiXCR, one entry per CDR3 protein. This sample has fewer than 550,000 distinct CDR3 sequences; 15% to 20% occur once, and the top ten carry just under 30%. The study's findings and limits: Recipient T cells and thymic progenitors that survived were the source of the high TCRbeta diversity seen at day 60 in some patients. T-cell numbers and diversity one year post-transplant derived largely from freshly generated T cells. Roughly two months post-transplant, alpha-beta T cells reportedly originated from several hundred graft clones that had expanded.

Germline lookup yields CDR1 SGHDT and CDR2 YYEEEE. The CDR3 covers 13 residues. V was trimmed by 2 bases and J by 4 bases, leaving 9 bases between them. As to this clonotype: The antigen is unknown.

V usage is TRBV5-6 and J usage is TRBJ2-5; D is perhaps TRBD2 (6 bases). This sequence was found in a boy in the first two years of life who had a stem cell transplant for Wiskott-Aldrich syndrome, so the T cells may come from the graft donor. The sequencing here drew on PBMCs, mostly from graft donor cells, taken 360 days after TCRalphabeta/CD19-depleted stem cell transplant. The CDR3 spells CASSFQGGETQYF. The CDR3 DNA reads as TGTGCCAGCAGCTTCCAGGGAGGAGAGACCCAGTACTTC.